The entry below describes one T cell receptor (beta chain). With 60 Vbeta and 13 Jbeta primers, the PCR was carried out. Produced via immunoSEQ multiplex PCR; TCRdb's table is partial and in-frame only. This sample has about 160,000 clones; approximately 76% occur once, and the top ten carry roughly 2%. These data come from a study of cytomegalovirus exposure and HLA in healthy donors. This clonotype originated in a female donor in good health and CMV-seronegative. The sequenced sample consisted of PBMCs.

CDR3 amino acids: CASSLDRINYGYTF. Here the CDR3 DNA reads TGTGCCAGCAGTCTTGACAGGATTAACTATGGCTACACCTTC. This chain joins TRBV2 and TRBJ1-2; the D gene is possibly TRBD1 (6 bases). CDR1 and CDR2 (germline): SNHLY, FYNNEI. The length of the CDR3 is 14 residues. Trimming left V 5 bases short and J 1 base short, with 11 bases between.